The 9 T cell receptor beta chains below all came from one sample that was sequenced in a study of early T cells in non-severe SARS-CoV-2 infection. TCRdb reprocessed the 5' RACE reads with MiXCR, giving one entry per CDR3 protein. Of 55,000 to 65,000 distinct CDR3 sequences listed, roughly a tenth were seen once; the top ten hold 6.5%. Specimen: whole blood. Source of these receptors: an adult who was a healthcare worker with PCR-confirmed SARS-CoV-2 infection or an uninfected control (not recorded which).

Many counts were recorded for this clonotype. The CDR3 nucleotides are TGCAGCGTTGGCAAGAACACAGATACGCAGTATTTT. Translation: CSVGKNTDTQYF. The chain carries TRBV29-1 and TRBJ2-3, with D unclear. The CDR3 has 12 amino acids. The V gene's germline CDR1 is SQVTM and CDR2 ANQGSEA. V was cut by 4 bases and J by 2 bases, with 7 bases left in between.

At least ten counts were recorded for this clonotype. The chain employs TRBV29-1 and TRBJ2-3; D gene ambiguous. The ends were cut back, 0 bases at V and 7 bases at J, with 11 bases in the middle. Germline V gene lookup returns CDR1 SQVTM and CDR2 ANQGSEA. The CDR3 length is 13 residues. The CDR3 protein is CSVEDPGGNTQYF. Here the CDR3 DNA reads TGCAGCGTTGAAGATCCAGGCGGAAATACGCAGTATTTT.

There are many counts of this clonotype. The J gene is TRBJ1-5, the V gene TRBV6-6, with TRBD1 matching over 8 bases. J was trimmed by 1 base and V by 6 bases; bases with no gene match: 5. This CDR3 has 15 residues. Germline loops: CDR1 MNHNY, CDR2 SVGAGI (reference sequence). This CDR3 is CASRGQGASNQPQHF. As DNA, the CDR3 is TGTGCCAGCAGGGGGCAGGGGGCGAGCAATCAGCCCCAGCATTTT.

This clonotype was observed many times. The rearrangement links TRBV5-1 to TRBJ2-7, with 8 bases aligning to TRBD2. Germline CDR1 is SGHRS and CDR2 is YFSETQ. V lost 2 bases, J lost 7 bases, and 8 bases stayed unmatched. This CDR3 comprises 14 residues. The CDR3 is CASSFSLPGGEQYF. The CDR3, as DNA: TGCGCCAGCAGCTTTTCCCTCCCGGGGGGGGAGCAGTACTTC.

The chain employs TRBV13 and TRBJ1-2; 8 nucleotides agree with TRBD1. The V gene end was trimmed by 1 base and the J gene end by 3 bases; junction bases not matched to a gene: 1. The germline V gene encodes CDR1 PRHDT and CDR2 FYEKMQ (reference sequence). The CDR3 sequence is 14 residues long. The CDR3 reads CASSLEQGDYGYTF. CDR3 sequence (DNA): TGTGCCAGCAGCTTAGAACAGGGGGACTATGGCTACACCTTC.

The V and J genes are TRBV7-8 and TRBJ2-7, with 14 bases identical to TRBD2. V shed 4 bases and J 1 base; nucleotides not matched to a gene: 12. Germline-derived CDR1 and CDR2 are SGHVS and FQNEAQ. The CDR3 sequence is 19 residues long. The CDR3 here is CASSSPGTSGSWGSYEQYF. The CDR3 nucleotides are TGTGCCAGCAGCTCCCCCGGGACTAGCGGGAGTTGGGGTTCCTACGAGCAGTACTTC.

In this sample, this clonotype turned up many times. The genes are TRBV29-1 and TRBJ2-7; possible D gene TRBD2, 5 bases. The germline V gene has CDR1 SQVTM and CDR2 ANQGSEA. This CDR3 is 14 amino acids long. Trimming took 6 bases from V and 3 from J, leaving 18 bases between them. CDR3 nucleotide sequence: TGCAGCGTGGGCCCAGCGGTAGGTAACTACGAGCAGTACTTC. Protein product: CSVGPAVGNYEQYF.

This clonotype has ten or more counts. CDR3 nucleotide sequence: TGTGCCAGCAGTGTAGGTCGGATGATTGTGAATGAGCAGTTCTTC. It is translated as CASSVGRMIVNEQFF. The chain employs TRBV25-1 and TRBJ2-1, with D unresolved. From germline, CDR1 is MGHDK and CDR2 SYGVNS. The CDR3 length is 15 residues. V was pared by 4 bases and J by 7 bases, with 17 bases between.

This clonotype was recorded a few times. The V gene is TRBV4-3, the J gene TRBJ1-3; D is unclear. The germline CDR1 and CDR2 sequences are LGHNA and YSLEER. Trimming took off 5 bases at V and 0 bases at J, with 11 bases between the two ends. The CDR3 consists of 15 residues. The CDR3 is CASSARMSSGNTIYF. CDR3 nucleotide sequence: TGCGCCAGCAGCGCGCGGATGAGCTCTGGAAACACCATATATTTT.